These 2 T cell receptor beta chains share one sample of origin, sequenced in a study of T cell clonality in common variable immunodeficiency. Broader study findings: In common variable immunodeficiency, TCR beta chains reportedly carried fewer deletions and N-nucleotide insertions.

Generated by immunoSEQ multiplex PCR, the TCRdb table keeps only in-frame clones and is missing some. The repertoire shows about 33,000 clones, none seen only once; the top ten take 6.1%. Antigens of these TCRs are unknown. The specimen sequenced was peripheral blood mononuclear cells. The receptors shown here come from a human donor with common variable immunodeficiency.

The CDR3 bases that were read are TGTGCCTGGAGGCAGGGGGCGGGAAACACC. Translation gives CAWRQGAGNT. The complete CDR3 protein is CAWRQGAGNTIYF. This rearrangement joins TRBV30 to TRBJ1-3, with TRBD1 matching 8 bases. The missing CDR3 end, 3 residues past where the read stops, is filled in from the germline J gene. With V trimmed by 3 bases and J by 4 bases, 2 bases remained unmatched. CDR3 length: 13 residues. CDR1 and CDR2 (germline): GTSNPN, SVGIG (reference sequence).

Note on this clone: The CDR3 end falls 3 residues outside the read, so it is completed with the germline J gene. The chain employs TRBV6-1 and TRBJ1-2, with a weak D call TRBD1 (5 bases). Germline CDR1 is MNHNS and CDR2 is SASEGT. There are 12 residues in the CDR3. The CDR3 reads CASSELGVGYTF. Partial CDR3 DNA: TGTGCCAGCAGTGAACTAGGGGTCGGC.